Presented here are 10 T cell receptor beta chains from one specimen sequenced in a study of CD8 T cells in ankylosing spondylitis. MiXCR, run by TCRdb on the 5' RACE reads, gives a single entry per CDR3 protein. The table includes approximately 130,000 distinct CDR3 sequences, over 7% detected once. Sequenced: blood, either unsorted or a sorted T cell fraction (not recorded which). The receptors were gathered from a male donor with ankylosing spondylitis or in good health (not recorded which).

The chain uses TRBV5-1 and TRBJ2-1, with 11 positions matching TRBD2. Germline values: CDR1 SGHRS, CDR2 YFSETQ. The CDR3 runs 15 residues. After removal of 7 bases from V and 9 bases from J, the junction contained 12 bases not matched to a gene. The CDR3 nucleotides read TGCGCCAGCGTTTGGGGACTAGCGGATATGGGTGAGCAGTTCTTC. Amino acids: CASVWGLADMGEQFF.

The table lists this clonotype with many counts. V is TRBV4-2 and J is TRBJ2-3, with 7 bases identical to TRBD2. The CDR3 sequence is 16 residues long. V gave up 5 bases and J gave up 2 bases; unmatched junction bases: 10. Germline-derived CDR1 and CDR2 are LGHNA and YNFKEQ. CDR3 coding DNA: TGTGCCAGCAGCGCCCCTAGCGGAGAGGACACAGATACGCAGTATTTT. Translation gives CASSAPSGEDTDTQYF.

This clonotype appeared many times. The chain couples TRBV7-3 to TRBJ1-5; D not certain. CDR3 size: 13 residues. The germline V gene has CDR1 SGHTA and CDR2 FQGTGA. Trimming left V 5 bases short and J 7 bases short, with 12 bases between. CDR3 DNA: TGTGCCAGCAGCCCGGACTTGGGGCAGCCCCAGCATTTT. Protein product: CASSPDLGQPQHF.

This clonotype has at least ten counts. This chain connects TRBV14 to TRBJ1-2, with TRBD1 identical over 7 bases. CDR1 and CDR2 (germline): SGHDN, FVKESK. After removal of 3 bases from V and 2 bases from J, the junction contained 3 bases not matched to a gene. The CDR3 runs to 14 residues. CDR3: CASSHEDRNYGYTF. In DNA form, the CDR3 reads TGTGCCAGCAGCCATGAGGACAGGAACTATGGCTACACCTTC.

This clonotype was seen at least ten times. The rearrangement links TRBV27 to TRBJ2-2, with no clear D. The length of the CDR3 is 13 residues. V lost 2 bases, J lost 4 bases, and 5 bases lay in between. Germline V CDR1 and CDR2: MNHEY, SMNVEV (reference sequence). The CDR3 DNA reads TGTGCCAGCAGTTTAATCGTCACCGGGGAGCTGTTTTTT. Translated, it gives CASSLIVTGELFF.

This clonotype was detected many times. This chain joins TRBV12-3 or TRBV12-4 and TRBJ1-1; tentative D call: TRBD1 (6 bases). The CDR3 sequence is 14 residues long. V lost 6 bases and J lost 1, with 12 bases in between. The chain's CDR3 is CASSHRDRNTEAFF. The CDR3 DNA is TGTGCCAGCAGCCACAGGGACCGGAACACTGAAGCTTTCTTT.

The sample holds many counts of this clonotype. V is TRBV5-1 and J is TRBJ1-1, with D possibly being TRBD1 (6 bases). CDR1 is SGHRS, CDR2 YFSETQ, per germline. CDR3 length: 17 amino acids. Trimming shortened V by 2 bases and J by 4 bases, and 21 bases separated the two germline ends. The CDR3 nucleotides are TGCGCCAGCAGCTTAGCAGGGGTGTACGATAAGGGCACTGAAGCTTTCTTT. Protein sequence: CASSLAGVYDKGTEAFF.

The V and J genes are TRBV6-2 or TRBV6-3 and TRBJ2-1; 9 nucleotides align to TRBD2. The CDR3 has 16 amino acids. Germline V gives CDR1 MNHEY, CDR2 SVGEGT. The ends lost 2 bases at V and 1 base at J; junction bases unmatched: 3. CDR3 bases: TGTGCCAGCAGTTACGCTAGCGGGGCTTCCTACAATGAGCAGTTCTTC. Protein sequence: CASSYASGASYNEQFF.

This chain links TRBV18 with TRBJ2-7; no clear D. CDR1 KGHSH and CDR2 LQKENI come from the germline V gene. V was shortened by 2 bases and J by 5 bases, with 16 bases between the two germline ends. CDR3 size: 15 residues. This CDR3 is CASSPNGDLKHEQYF. Written as DNA, the CDR3 is TGTGCCAGCTCACCAAATGGCGACCTAAAACACGAGCAGTACTTC.

This clonotype has more than one count but fewer than ten. The gene calls are TRBV12-3 or TRBV12-4 and TRBJ1-5, with D unclear. V lost 2 bases and J lost 1, with 9 bases in between. This CDR3 has 15 residues. The CDR3 spells CASSLSPGSNQPQHF. Written as DNA, the CDR3 is TGTGCCAGCAGTTTATCCCCGGGGAGCAATCAGCCCCAGCATTTT.